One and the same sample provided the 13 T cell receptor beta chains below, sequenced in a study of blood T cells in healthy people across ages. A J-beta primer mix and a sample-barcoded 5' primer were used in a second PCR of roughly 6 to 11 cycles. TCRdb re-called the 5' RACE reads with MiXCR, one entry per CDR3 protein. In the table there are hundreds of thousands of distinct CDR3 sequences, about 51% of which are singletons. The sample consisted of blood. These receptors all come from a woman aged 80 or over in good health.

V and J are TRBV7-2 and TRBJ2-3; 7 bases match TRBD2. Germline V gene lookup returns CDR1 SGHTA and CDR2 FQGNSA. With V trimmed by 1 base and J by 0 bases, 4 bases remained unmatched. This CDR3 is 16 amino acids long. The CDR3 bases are TGTGCCAGCAGCTTAGTGGCTAGCGGCAGCACAGATACGCAGTATTTT. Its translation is CASSLVASGSTDTQYF.

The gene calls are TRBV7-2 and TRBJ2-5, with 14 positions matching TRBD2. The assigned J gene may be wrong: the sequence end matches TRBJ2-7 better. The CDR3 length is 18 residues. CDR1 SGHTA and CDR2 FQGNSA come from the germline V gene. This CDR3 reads CASSAWTSGRMEGYEQYF. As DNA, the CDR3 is TGTGCCAGCAGCGCATGGACTAGCGGGAGGATGGAAGGTTACGAGCAGTACTTC.

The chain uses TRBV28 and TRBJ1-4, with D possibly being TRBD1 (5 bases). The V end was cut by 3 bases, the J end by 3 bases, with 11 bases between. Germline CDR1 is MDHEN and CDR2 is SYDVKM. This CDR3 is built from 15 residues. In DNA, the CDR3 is TGTGCCAGCAGTTTTATTGCGGGGGCTAATGAAAAACTGTTTTTT. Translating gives CASSFIAGANEKLFF.

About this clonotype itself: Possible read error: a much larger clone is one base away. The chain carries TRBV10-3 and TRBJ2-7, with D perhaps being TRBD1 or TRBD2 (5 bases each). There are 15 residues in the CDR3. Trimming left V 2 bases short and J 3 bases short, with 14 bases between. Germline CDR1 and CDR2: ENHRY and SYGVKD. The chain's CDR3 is CAISERDGPSYEQYF. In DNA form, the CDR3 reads TGTGCCATCAGTGAGCGGGACGGCCCAAGCTACGAGCAGTACTTC.

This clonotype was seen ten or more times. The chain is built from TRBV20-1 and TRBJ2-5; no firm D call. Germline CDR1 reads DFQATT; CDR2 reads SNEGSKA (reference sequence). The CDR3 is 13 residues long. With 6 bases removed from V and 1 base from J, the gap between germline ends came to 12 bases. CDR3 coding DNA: TGCAGTGCCAGATGGGCCGCCCAAGAGACCCAGTACTTC. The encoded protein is CSARWAAQETQYF.

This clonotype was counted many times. The CDR3 here is CASSLVAGGPSNEQFF. The CDR3, as DNA: TGTGCCAGCAGCTTAGTAGCGGGAGGGCCTTCCAATGAGCAGTTCTTC. The chain links TRBV7-8 to TRBJ2-1; 11 positions agree with TRBD2. The CDR3 spans 16 residues. The V and J ends lost 1 base and 6 bases, in that order; junction bases with no gene match: 5. Germline assignment: CDR1 SGHVS and CDR2 FQNEAQ.

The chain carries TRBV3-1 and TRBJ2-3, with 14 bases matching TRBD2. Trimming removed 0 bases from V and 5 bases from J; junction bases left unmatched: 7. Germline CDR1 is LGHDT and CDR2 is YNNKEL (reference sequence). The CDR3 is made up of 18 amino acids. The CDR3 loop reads CASSQDLTSGGAIDTQYF. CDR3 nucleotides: TGTGCCAGCAGCCAAGATCTGACTAGCGGGGGGGCCATAGATACGCAGTATTTT.

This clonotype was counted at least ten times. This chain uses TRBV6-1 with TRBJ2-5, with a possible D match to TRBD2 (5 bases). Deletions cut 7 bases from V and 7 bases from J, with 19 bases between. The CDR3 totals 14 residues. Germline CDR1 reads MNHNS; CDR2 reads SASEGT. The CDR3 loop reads CASTLDGVMGTQYF. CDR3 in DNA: TGTGCCAGCACCCTAGACGGGGTGATGGGGACCCAGTACTTC.

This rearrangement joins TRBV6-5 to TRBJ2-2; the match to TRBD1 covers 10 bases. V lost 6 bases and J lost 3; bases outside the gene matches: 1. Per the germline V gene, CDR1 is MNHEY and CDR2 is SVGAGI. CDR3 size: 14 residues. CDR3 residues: CASRDRGYTGELFF. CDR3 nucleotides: TGTGCCAGCAGGGACAGGGGGTACACCGGGGAGCTGTTTTTT.

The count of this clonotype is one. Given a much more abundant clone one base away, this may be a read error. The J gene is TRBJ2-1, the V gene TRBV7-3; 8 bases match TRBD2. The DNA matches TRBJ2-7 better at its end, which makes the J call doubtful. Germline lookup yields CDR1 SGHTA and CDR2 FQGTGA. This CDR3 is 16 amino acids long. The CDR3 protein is CASSLRSGGPYNEQYF. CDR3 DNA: TGTGCCAGCAGCTTAAGGAGCGGGGGCCCATACAATGAGCAGTACTTC.

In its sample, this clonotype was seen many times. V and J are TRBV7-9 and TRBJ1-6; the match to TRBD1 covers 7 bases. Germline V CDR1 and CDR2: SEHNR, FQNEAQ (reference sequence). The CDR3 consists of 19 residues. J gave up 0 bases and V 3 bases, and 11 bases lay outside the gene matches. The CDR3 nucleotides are TGTGCCAGCAGCTTCTTTACGGGACAGTACAGCTCCTATAATTCACCCCTCCACTTT. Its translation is CASSFFTGQYSSYNSPLHF.

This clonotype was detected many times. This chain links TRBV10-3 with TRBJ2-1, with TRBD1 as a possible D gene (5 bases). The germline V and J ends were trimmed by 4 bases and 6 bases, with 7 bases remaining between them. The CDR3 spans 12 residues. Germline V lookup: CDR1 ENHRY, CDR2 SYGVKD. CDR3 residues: CAISGQTNEQFF. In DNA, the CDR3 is TGTGCCATCAGTGGACAGACCAATGAGCAGTTCTTC.

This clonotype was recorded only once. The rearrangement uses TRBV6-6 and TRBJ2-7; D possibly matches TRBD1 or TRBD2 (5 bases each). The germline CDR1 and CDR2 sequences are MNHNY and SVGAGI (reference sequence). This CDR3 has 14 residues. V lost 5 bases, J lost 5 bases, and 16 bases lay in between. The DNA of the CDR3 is TGTGCCAGCAGTGGGTCGGGACGGAGTAACGAGCAGTACTTC. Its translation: CASSGSGRSNEQYF.